This is a list of T cell receptor beta chains from one sample in a study of cytotoxic CD8 clonotypes in ibrutinib-treated CLL. The data were produced by immunoSEQ multiplex PCR, yet TCRdb's version contains in-frame clones alone and is incomplete. The sample shows roughly 150,000 clones, 70% to 90% of them seen only once. Here the sequenced sample was PBMCs, taken at disease progression, from a patient treated with ibrutinib. All receptors come from a human donor with chronic lymphocytic leukemia. Each CDR3 is given with its conserved first and last residue. Fields, in order: CDR3 DNA, CDR3 protein, V gene, J gene, clone size, D gene. D genes are given only for firm matches. Some rows mark clone size as missing; the rest say once, few, many or name a class of expanded clone.

DNA: TGCGCCAGCAGCTACCCCGGGACAGGGGGCGGAGTAAGTAATGAGCAGTTCTTC
CDR3: CASSYPGTGGGVSNEQFF
V: TRBV5-1
J: TRBJ2-1
size: .
D: TRBD1

DNA: TGTGCCAGCAGCTTGGAAGGGAAGAGGCACGAGCAGTACTTC
CDR3: CASSLEGKRHEQYF
V: TRBV5-6
J: TRBJ2-7
size: .
D: .

DNA: TGTGCCAGCAGGGTGAACAGGGGGCGGACAGAGACCCAGTACTTC
CDR3: CASRVNRGRTETQYF
V: TRBV2
J: TRBJ2-5
size: .
D: TRBD1

DNA: TGTGCCAGTAGTGAGGGACAGGGGTTTACTCAGTACTTC
CDR3: CASSEGQGFTQYF
V: TRBV19
J: TRBJ2-4
size: .
D: TRBD1

DNA: TGCAGCGTTGGGGGTGGGAACAATCAGCCCCAGCATTTT
CDR3: CSVGGGNNQPQHF
V: TRBV29-1
J: TRBJ1-5
size: .
D: .

DNA: TGTGCCAGTAGTATATTGGGGGGGGACGTAACCTTCAGGGAGCTGTTTTTT
CDR3: CASSILGGDVTFRELFF
V: TRBV19
J: TRBJ2-2
size: .
D: TRBD2

DNA: TGCGCCAGCAGCCAAGACTGGGGAAATAACTATGGCTACACCTTC
CDR3: CASSQDWGNNYGYTF
V: TRBV4-3
J: TRBJ1-2
size: .
D: .

DNA: TGTGCCAGCAGCTTATACCCGGGACACCTCAACAATGAGCAGTTCTTC
CDR3: CASSLYPGHLNNEQFF
V: TRBV5-8
J: TRBJ2-1
size: few
D: .

DNA: TGTGCCAGCAGTGTAGGGGGGAACCAAGAGACCCAGTACTTC
CDR3: CASSVGGNQETQYF
V: TRBV6-5
J: TRBJ2-5
size: once
D: .

DNA: TGCGCCAGCAGCTCACAGGGCCGATACACTGAAGCTTTCTTT
CDR3: CASSSQGRYTEAFF
V: TRBV5-1
J: TRBJ1-1
size: .
D: .

DNA: TGCGCCAGCAGTGAGATCGGTCAGGGACAGACTGAAGCTTTCTTT
CDR3: CASSEIGQGQTEAFF
V: TRBV10-1
J: TRBJ1-1
size: once
D: TRBD1

DNA: TGTGCCAGCAGTGAAGCAGGGGACAGGTTTTTGCCCCAGCATTTT
CDR3: CASSEAGDRFLPQHF
V: TRBV6-1
J: TRBJ1-5
size: few
D: TRBD1

DNA: TGTGCCAGCAGTTCCCAGACAGCAGCTAATGAAAAACTGTTTTTT
CDR3: CASSSQTAANEKLFF
V: TRBV28
J: TRBJ1-4
size: .
D: .

DNA: TGTGCCAGCTCACCACCTACTAGGGATGGCTACACCTTC
CDR3: CASSPPTRDGYTF
V: TRBV18
J: TRBJ1-2
size: once
D: .

DNA: TGTGCCAGCAGGCCCGCATGGGCAGACACTGAAGCTTTCTTT
CDR3: CASRPAWADTEAFF
V: TRBV7-2
J: TRBJ1-1
size: .
D: .

DNA: TGTGCCAGCAGCTCCCCCGGGCGGGAGGGCTCTGGGGCCAACGTCCTGACTTTC
CDR3: CASSSPGREGSGANVLTF
V: TRBV5-4
J: TRBJ2-6
size: .
D: TRBD2

DNA: TGCGCCAGCAGCCAGGCCGGGCCCCCCGTAGATGAGCAGTTCTTC
CDR3: CASSQAGPPVDEQFF
V: TRBV4-1
J: TRBJ2-1
size: few
D: .

DNA: TGCGCCAGCAGCTTGGAAGGGGATGGCTACACCTTC
CDR3: CASSLEGDGYTF
V: TRBV5-1
J: TRBJ1-2
size: .
D: .

DNA: TGTGCCAGCAGCTCACGTAGCGACGTGGGCTCCTATGGCTACACCTTC
CDR3: CASSSRSDVGSYGYTF
V: TRBV7-2
J: TRBJ1-2
size: .
D: .

DNA: TGTGCCAGTAGTCCAGGGACAGGGAACTATGGCTACACCTTC
CDR3: CASSPGTGNYGYTF
V: TRBV19
J: TRBJ1-2
size: .
D: TRBD1

DNA: TGTGCCAGCAGCCCCCGCTGGGGGAGGACAGATACGCAGTATTTT
CDR3: CASSPRWGRTDTQYF
V: TRBV7-9
J: TRBJ2-3
size: few
D: .

DNA: TGTGCCAGCAGCTTAGCTAGGGCTGGGTACGAGCAGTACTTC
CDR3: CASSLARAGYEQYF
V: TRBV7-9
J: TRBJ2-7
size: .
D: .

DNA: TGTGCCAGCAGCTTCGGGACTAGCGGGAGGCGGGCCAGTGAGCAGTTCTTC
CDR3: CASSFGTSGRRASEQFF
V: TRBV7-7
J: TRBJ2-1
size: once
D: TRBD2

DNA: TGTGCCAGCAGTGGGGGGCAGGACGGAAAGACGTTCTACGAGCAGTACTTC
CDR3: CASSGGQDGKTFYEQYF
V: TRBV2
J: TRBJ2-7
size: .
D: .

DNA: TGTGCCAGCAGCCAAGTCTTTGGGACCGCTACGGGGGAAGCTTTCTTT
CDR3: CASSQVFGTATGEAFF
V: TRBV4-2
J: TRBJ1-1
size: .
D: .

DNA: TGTGCCAGCAGTTACTCGCCTAGCGGGAGGAGTAGTGAGCAGTTCTTC
CDR3: CASSYSPSGRSSEQFF
V: TRBV6-5
J: TRBJ2-1
size: once
D: TRBD2

DNA: TGTGCCAGCAGCCGGGGGGGTAGCAATCAGCCCCAGCATTTT
CDR3: CASSRGGSNQPQHF
V: TRBV7-9
J: TRBJ1-5
size: .
D: .

DNA: TGTGCCAGCAGTGATAGCGGGGTACCCAATGAGCAGTTCTTC
CDR3: CASSDSGVPNEQFF
V: TRBV6-1
J: TRBJ2-1
size: .
D: TRBD2

DNA: TGCAGCGTCGCTGGGCCGCCTAACGAGCAGTACTTC
CDR3: CSVAGPPNEQYF
V: TRBV29-1
J: TRBJ2-7
size: .
D: .

DNA: TGTGCCAGCATCGGGCAGGGGCGTGGCTATGGCTACACCTTC
CDR3: CASIGQGRGYGYTF
V: TRBV2
J: TRBJ1-2
size: .
D: .

DNA: TGTGCCTGGAGTGTTGGACCAAACAATGAGCAGTTCTTC
CDR3: CAWSVGPNNEQFF
V: TRBV30
J: TRBJ2-1
size: .
D: .

DNA: TGTGCCAGCTCGCAAGGGACAGGGCAGAACACTGAAGCTTTCTTT
CDR3: CASSQGTGQNTEAFF
V: TRBV18
J: TRBJ1-1
size: .
D: TRBD1

DNA: TGTGCCAGCAACCAGCGGACAAGGAACACAGATACGCAGTATTTT
CDR3: CASNQRTRNTDTQYF
V: TRBV27
J: TRBJ2-3
size: .
D: .

DNA: TGTGCCAGTAGTATCGGACGCGGACACTTAAATGAAAAACTGTTTTTT
CDR3: CASSIGRGHLNEKLFF
V: TRBV19
J: TRBJ1-4
size: once
D: .